One sample yielded the 10 T cell receptor beta chains listed below, sequenced in a study of blood T cell repertoires in COVID-19 (dated by TCRdb to 2019 to 2021). Library generation was performed with the immunoSEQ multiplex PCR assay. TCRdb retrieved this table from immuneACCESS and kept in-frame rearrangements only. Not all clones are present; in checked studies, unresolved V genes account for under half, and no reason is known for the remainder. This sample has roughly 200,000 clones in its table, and approximately 87% of those were observed once. The ten top clones hold about 0.95% of the sample. Sample: peripheral blood. Source of these receptors: a woman aged 18 to 35 who had recovered from COVID-19.

This clone was seen only a few times. The J gene is TRBJ2-3, the V gene TRBV6-4, with 7 bases that match TRBD1. The V gene end was trimmed by 4 bases and the J gene end by 2 bases; junction bases not matched to a gene: 9. CDR3 length: 16 residues. Germline CDR1 MRHNA, CDR2 SNTAGT. The CDR3 reads CASSGQDRINTDTQYF. DNA of the CDR3: TGTGCCAGCAGTGGCCAGGACAGGATCAACACAGATACGCAGTATTTT.

The chain joins TRBV27 to TRBJ2-1, with TRBD2 identical over 13 bases. The CDR3 loop spans 16 amino acids. The ends lost 7 bases at V and 5 bases at J; junction bases unmatched: 8. The germline V gene encodes CDR1 MNHEY and CDR2 SMNVEV (reference sequence). The CDR3 protein is CASNTPGLAGNNEQFF. The CDR3, as DNA: TGTGCCAGCAACACCCCGGGACTAGCGGGAAACAATGAGCAGTTCTTC.

The CDR3 DNA follows: TGTGCCAGCAGCTCCCAGATCAGGGGAACAGATACGCAGTATTTT. This gives the protein CASSSQIRGTDTQYF. This sequence joins TRBV11-2 and TRBJ2-3; tentative D call: TRBD1 (6 bases). Trimming shortened V by 4 bases and J by 3 bases, and 14 bases separated the two germline ends. The CDR3 sequence is 15 residues long. The germline V gene has CDR1 SGHAT and CDR2 FQNNGV. Combining the CDR3 with reference TRBV11-2 and TRBJ2-3 gives the whole variable domain EAGVAQSPRYKIIEKRQSVAFWCNPISGHATLYWYQQILGQGPKLLIQFQNNGVVDDSQLPKDRFSAERLKGVDSTLKIQPAKLEDSAVYLCASSSQIRGTDTQYFGPGTRLTVL.

This chain links TRBV30 with TRBJ2-1, with 10 bases aligning to TRBD2. There are 15 residues in the CDR3. J was trimmed by 4 bases and V by 5 bases; bases with no gene match: 8. Germline V lookup: CDR1 GTSNPN, CDR2 SVGIG (reference sequence). In DNA, the CDR3 is TGTGCCTGGTGCCCAGGGACTAGCGTTTACAATGAGCAGTTCTTC. It codes for CAWCPGTSVYNEQFF.

V gene TRBV5-1 combines with J gene TRBJ2-7, with 12 bases that match TRBD2. Germline V lookup: CDR1 SGHRS, CDR2 YFSETQ. J was trimmed by 0 bases and V by 0 bases; bases with no gene match: 7. This CDR3 comprises 18 residues. The CDR3: CASSLEPLTSGSSYEQYV. CDR3 in DNA: TGCGCCAGCAGCTTGGAGCCACTGACTAGCGGGAGCTCCTACGAGCAGTACGTC.

The V and J genes are TRBV15 and TRBJ2-1, with D uncertain. The CDR3 is made up of 17 amino acids. V was trimmed by 0 bases and J by 2 bases, leaving 14 bases between them. From germline, CDR1 is LNHNV and CDR2 YYDKDF (reference sequence). The CDR3 spells CATSRDGTGWTYNEQFF. DNA for the CDR3: TGTGCCACCAGCAGAGATGGAACGGGTTGGACCTACAATGAGCAGTTCTTC.

This clone is a singleton in its sample. This sequence joins TRBV18 and TRBJ2-2; possible D gene TRBD2, 5 bases. The V gene lost 0 bases and the J gene lost 4 bases, with 9 bases spanning the gap. The CDR3 totals 15 residues. Germline V gene data show CDR1 as KGHSH and CDR2 as LQKENI. The CDR3 DNA follows: TGTGCCAGCTCACCACCTTTTGAGGGCACCGGGGAGCTGTTTTTT. Translating it yields CASSPPFEGTGELFF.

J is TRBJ1-2 and V is TRBV6-2 or TRBV6-3, with a possible D match to TRBD1 (5 bases). The germline gives CDR1 MNHEY, CDR2 SVGEGT. The CDR3 is 12 amino acids. Trimming shortened V by 5 bases and J by 4 bases, and 8 bases separated the two germline ends. CDR3 DNA sequence: TGTGCCAGCAGTGACAGCGTCTATGGCTACACCTTC. Translated, it gives CASSDSVYGYTF.

The CDR3 is CASRRGGSSYNEQFF. For the CDR3, the DNA is TGTGCCAGCAGGAGGGGGGGAAGCTCCTACAATGAGCAGTTCTTC. This rearrangement joins TRBV6-5 to TRBJ2-1, with D tentatively TRBD2 (7 bases). Germline CDR1 and CDR2: MNHEY and SVGAGI. The CDR3 sequence is 15 residues long. Trimming left V 6 bases short and J 0 bases short, with 12 bases between.

The rearrangement uses TRBV6-5 and TRBJ2-1; D call uncertain. The CDR3 extends over 13 amino acids. Trimming took off 2 bases at V and 8 bases at J, with 10 bases between the two ends. Germline CDR1 MNHEY, CDR2 SVGAGI. The CDR3 DNA reads TGTGCCAGCAGTTACACGAACTCCGATGAGCAGTTCTTC. This translates into CASSYTNSDEQFF.